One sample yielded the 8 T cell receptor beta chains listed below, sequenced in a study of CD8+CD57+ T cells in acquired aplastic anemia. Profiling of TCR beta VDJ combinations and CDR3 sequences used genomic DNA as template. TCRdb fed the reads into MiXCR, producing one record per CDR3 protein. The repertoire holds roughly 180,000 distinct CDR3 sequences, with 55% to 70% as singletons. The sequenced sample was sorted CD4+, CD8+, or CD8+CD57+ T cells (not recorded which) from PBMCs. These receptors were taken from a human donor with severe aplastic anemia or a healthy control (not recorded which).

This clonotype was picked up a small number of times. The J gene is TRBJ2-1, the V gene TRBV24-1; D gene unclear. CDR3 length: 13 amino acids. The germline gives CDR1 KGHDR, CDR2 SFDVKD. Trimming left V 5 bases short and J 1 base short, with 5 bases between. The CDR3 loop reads CATSGGSYNEQFF. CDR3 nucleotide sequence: TGTGCCACCAGTGGGGGTTCCTACAATGAGCAGTTCTTC.

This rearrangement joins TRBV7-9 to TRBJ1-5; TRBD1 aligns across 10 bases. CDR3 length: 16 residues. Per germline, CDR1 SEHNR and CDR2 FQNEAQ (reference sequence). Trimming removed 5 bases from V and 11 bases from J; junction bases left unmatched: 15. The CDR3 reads CASSLQRQGAKRAQHF. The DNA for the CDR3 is TGTGCCAGCAGCCTACAGCGACAGGGGGCGAAAAGGGCCCAGCATTTT.

For the CDR3, the DNA is TGTGCCAGCAGCCTTACGGACGGACAGGGCGAGCAGTACTTC. Its translation: CASSLTDGQGEQYF. The V call is TRBV7-9, the J call TRBJ2-7; TRBD1 agrees at 8 bases. Germline CDR1 reads SEHNR; CDR2 reads FQNEAQ (reference sequence). The CDR3 totals 14 residues. V was pared by 5 bases and J by 6 bases, with 9 bases of the junction left unmatched.

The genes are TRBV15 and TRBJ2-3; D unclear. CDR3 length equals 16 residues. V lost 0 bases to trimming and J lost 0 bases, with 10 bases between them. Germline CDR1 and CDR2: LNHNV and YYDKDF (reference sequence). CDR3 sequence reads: CATSRDAASSTDTQYF. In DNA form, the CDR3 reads TGTGCCACCAGCAGAGACGCGGCCTCAAGCACAGATACGCAGTATTTT.

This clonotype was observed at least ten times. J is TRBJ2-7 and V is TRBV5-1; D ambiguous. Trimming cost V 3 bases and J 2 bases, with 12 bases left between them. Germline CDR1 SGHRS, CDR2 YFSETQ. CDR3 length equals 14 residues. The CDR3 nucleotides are TGCGCCAGCAGCTATAGCACGTCCGCCTACGAGCAGTACTTC. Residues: CASSYSTSAYEQYF.

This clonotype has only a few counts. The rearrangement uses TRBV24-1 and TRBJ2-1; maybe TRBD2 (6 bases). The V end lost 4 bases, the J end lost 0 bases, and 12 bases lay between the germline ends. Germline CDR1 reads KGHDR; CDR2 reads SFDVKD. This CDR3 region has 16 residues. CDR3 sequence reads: CATSEEGTRSYNEQFF. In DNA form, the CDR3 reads TGTGCCACCAGTGAGGAGGGGACTCGCTCCTACAATGAGCAGTTCTTC.

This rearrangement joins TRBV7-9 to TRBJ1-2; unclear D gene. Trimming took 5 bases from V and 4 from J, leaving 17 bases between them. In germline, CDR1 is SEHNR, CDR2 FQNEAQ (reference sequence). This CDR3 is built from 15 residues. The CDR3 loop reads CASSLDPNNPYGYTF. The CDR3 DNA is TGTGCCAGCAGCCTCGACCCTAACAATCCCTATGGCTACACCTTC.

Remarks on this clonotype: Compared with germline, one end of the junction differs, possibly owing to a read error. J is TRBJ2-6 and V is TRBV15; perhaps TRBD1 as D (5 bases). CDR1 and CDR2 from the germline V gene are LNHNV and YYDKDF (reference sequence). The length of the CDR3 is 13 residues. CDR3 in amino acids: CATRGAGANVLAF. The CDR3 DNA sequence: TGTGCCACCAGGGGTGCTGGGGCCAACGTCCTGGCTTTC.